Listed below are T cell receptor beta chains from one sample, sequenced in a study of shared clonotypes between healthy human individuals. Clones were read by immunoSEQ multiplex PCR, and TCRdb kept only the in-frame ones, dropping some. The data hold roughly 700,000 clones, with about 74% observed a single time. The sample comprised memory CD4+ T cells sorted from blood. Receptor source: a woman aged 25-40 years in good health. Each CDR3 is given with its conserved first and last residue. Fields, in order: D gene, clone size, V gene, J gene, CDR3 DNA, CDR3 protein. D genes are given only for firm matches. The size field is filled for only some rows; it gives once, few, many or a size class.

d_call: NA; clone_size: NA; v_call: TRBV10-3; j_call: TRBJ2-1; cdr3_nt: TGTGCCATCAGTGAGCTCTACAATGAGCAGTTCTTC; cdr3_aa: CAISELYNEQFF
d_call: TRBD1; clone_size: NA; v_call: TRBV4-1; j_call: TRBJ1-5; cdr3_nt: TGCGCCAGCAGCCTGACCGGACAGGGGGATCAGCCCCAGCATTTT; cdr3_aa: CASSLTGQGDQPQHF
d_call: NA; clone_size: NA; v_call: TRBV29-1; j_call: TRBJ2-1; cdr3_nt: TGCAGCGTTGAAGAATTCGAATCGAGATGGCAGTTCTTC; cdr3_aa: CSVEEFESRWQFF
d_call: TRBD2; clone_size: many; v_call: TRBV9; j_call: TRBJ2-3; cdr3_nt: TGTGCCAGCAGCGCACTAGCGGGAGGCGAGACAGATACGCAGTATTTT; cdr3_aa: CASSALAGGETDTQYF
d_call: NA; clone_size: NA; v_call: TRBV21-1; j_call: TRBJ2-7; cdr3_nt: TGTGCCAGCAGCAAAAACGCCCAAAAGGACTACGAGCAGTACTTC; cdr3_aa: CASSKNAQKDYEQYF
d_call: TRBD2; clone_size: NA; v_call: TRBV2; j_call: TRBJ2-1; cdr3_nt: TGTGCCAGCAATAAACTAGCGGGAGTCAGGGAGCAGTTCTTC; cdr3_aa: CASNKLAGVREQFF
d_call: TRBD2; clone_size: NA; v_call: TRBV28; j_call: TRBJ2-7; cdr3_nt: TGTGCCAGCAGTACCCCCGGGACTAGCGTCTCCGAGCAGTACTTC; cdr3_aa: CASSTPGTSVSEQYF
d_call: TRBD1; clone_size: NA; v_call: TRBV28; j_call: TRBJ2-4; cdr3_nt: TGTGCCAGCTCCGTAGACAGGGTGGGGATCAACATTCAGTACTTC; cdr3_aa: CASSVDRVGINIQYF
d_call: NA; clone_size: NA; v_call: TRBV21-1; j_call: TRBJ2-2; cdr3_nt: TGTGCCAGCAGCGCGGACCGGGCCGTAAACACCGGGGAGCTGTTTTTT; cdr3_aa: CASSADRAVNTGELFF
d_call: TRBD2; clone_size: NA; v_call: TRBV5-1; j_call: TRBJ2-5; cdr3_nt: TGCGCCAGCAGCTCGGAGGGACTAGCGGGAGGAAGGGAGACCCAGTACTTC; cdr3_aa: CASSSEGLAGGRETQYF
d_call: NA; clone_size: NA; v_call: TRBV5-1; j_call: TRBJ1-1; cdr3_nt: TGCGCCAGCAGCTTGGGATGGGCCGGGAACACTGAAGCTTTCTTT; cdr3_aa: CASSLGWAGNTEAFF
d_call: TRBD1; clone_size: many; v_call: TRBV25-1; j_call: TRBJ2-7; cdr3_nt: TGTGCCAGCAGTGAGCCGGGACAGGGGTCCTACGAGCAGTACTTC; cdr3_aa: CASSEPGQGSYEQYF
d_call: NA; clone_size: NA; v_call: TRBV28; j_call: TRBJ1-1; cdr3_nt: TGTGCCAGCACCCCCAGGGTGAACACTGAAGCTTTCTTT; cdr3_aa: CASTPRVNTEAFF
d_call: NA; clone_size: few; v_call: TRBV5-1; j_call: TRBJ1-1; cdr3_nt: TGCGCCAGCAGCTTACGAGGGTTTGAGAGCACTGAAGCTTTCTTT; cdr3_aa: CASSLRGFESTEAFF
d_call: NA; clone_size: once; v_call: TRBV23-1; j_call: TRBJ2-7; cdr3_nt: TGCGCCAACCACCTACCGACCGGGACCCCCTACGAGCAGTACTTC; cdr3_aa: CANHLPTGTPYEQYF
d_call: TRBD1; clone_size: once; v_call: TRBV5-1; j_call: TRBJ1-1; cdr3_nt: TGCGCCAGCAGCTTAACAGGGGGCAACACTGAAGCTTTCTTT; cdr3_aa: CASSLTGGNTEAFF
d_call: NA; clone_size: NA; v_call: TRBV29-1; j_call: TRBJ1-2; cdr3_nt: TGCAGCGTTGAAGACAGGGTGCCCTTTGGTGGCTACACCTTC; cdr3_aa: CSVEDRVPFGGYTF
d_call: TRBD1; clone_size: few; v_call: TRBV6-1; j_call: TRBJ2-5; cdr3_nt: TGTGCCAGCAGTGAAGCCGGGACAGGGTTCCAAGAGACCCAGTACTTC; cdr3_aa: CASSEAGTGFQETQYF
d_call: TRBD2; clone_size: NA; v_call: TRBV5-1; j_call: TRBJ2-3; cdr3_nt: TGCGCCAGCAGCGATCCGGGACTAGCAAGCGATACGCAGTATTTT; cdr3_aa: CASSDPGLASDTQYF
d_call: TRBD1; clone_size: NA; v_call: TRBV10-1; j_call: TRBJ1-5; cdr3_nt: TGCGCCAGCAGTCGGTCGGGACAGGGGAGTCCCCAGCATTTT; cdr3_aa: CASSRSGQGSPQHF
d_call: TRBD2; clone_size: NA; v_call: TRBV5-1; j_call: TRBJ2-5; cdr3_nt: TGCGCCAGCAGCTTGCGTGGGACTAGCGAGACCCAGTACTTC; cdr3_aa: CASSLRGTSETQYF
d_call: NA; clone_size: NA; v_call: TRBV7-2; j_call: TRBJ2-7; cdr3_nt: TGTGCCAGCAGCCCGACTAGTTACGAGCAGTACTTC; cdr3_aa: CASSPTSYEQYF
d_call: TRBD1; clone_size: many; v_call: TRBV2; j_call: TRBJ1-5; cdr3_nt: TGTGCCAGCAGTGAAGACAGGGGCCCTCAGCCCCAGCATTTT; cdr3_aa: CASSEDRGPQPQHF
d_call: TRBD1; clone_size: NA; v_call: TRBV7-9; j_call: TRBJ1-2; cdr3_nt: TGTGCCAGCAGCCGGGCGGGACAGGGGGCATATGGCTACACCTTC; cdr3_aa: CASSRAGQGAYGYTF
d_call: TRBD1; clone_size: NA; v_call: TRBV29-1; j_call: TRBJ2-2; cdr3_nt: TGCAGCGTTGTGGGGACGGGACAGGGGGTGAGAGGAACCGGGGAGCTGTTTTTT; cdr3_aa: CSVVGTGQGVRGTGELFF
d_call: NA; clone_size: NA; v_call: TRBV2; j_call: TRBJ2-3; cdr3_nt: TGTGCCAGCAGCCCCCCCAGCTCGCTCCCCGACGGGCAGTATTTT; cdr3_aa: CASSPPSSLPDGQYF
d_call: NA; clone_size: NA; v_call: TRBV14; j_call: TRBJ2-1; cdr3_nt: TGTGCCAGCAGCCAAGTATCCTGGTCTAACTACAATGAGCAGTTCTTC; cdr3_aa: CASSQVSWSNYNEQFF
d_call: TRBD1; clone_size: once; v_call: TRBV19; j_call: TRBJ1-2; cdr3_nt: TGTGCCAGTAGCAGACAGGGAGGGACCTATGGCTACACCTTC; cdr3_aa: CASSRQGGTYGYTF
d_call: NA; clone_size: NA; v_call: TRBV28; j_call: TRBJ1-4; cdr3_nt: TGTGCCAGCAGCGGAGGGATTGAAAAACTGTTTTTT; cdr3_aa: CASSGGIEKLFF
d_call: TRBD1; clone_size: NA; v_call: TRBV5-1; j_call: TRBJ2-1; cdr3_nt: TGCGCCAGCAGCCAATGGACAGGGGGCAACAATGAGCAGTTCTTC; cdr3_aa: CASSQWTGGNNEQFF
d_call: TRBD2; clone_size: NA; v_call: TRBV28; j_call: TRBJ2-7; cdr3_nt: TGTGCCACCGGGACTAGCGGACATACCTACGAGCAGTACTTC; cdr3_aa: CATGTSGHTYEQYF
d_call: NA; clone_size: NA; v_call: TRBV19; j_call: TRBJ1-1; cdr3_nt: TGTGCCAGTACCCCCGTGACACTGAACACTGAAGCTTTCTTT; cdr3_aa: CASTPVTLNTEAFF
d_call: NA; clone_size: NA; v_call: TRBV5-1; j_call: TRBJ2-5; cdr3_nt: TGCGCCAGCAGCTTGGTAGCAGCTGCCGGTGAGACCCAGTACTTC; cdr3_aa: CASSLVAAAGETQYF
d_call: TRBD1; clone_size: NA; v_call: TRBV5-4; j_call: TRBJ2-1; cdr3_nt: TGTGCCAGCAGCTTGCCAGACAGGGTGTCCTACAATGAGCAGTTCTTC; cdr3_aa: CASSLPDRVSYNEQFF
d_call: NA; clone_size: NA; v_call: TRBV2; j_call: TRBJ2-1; cdr3_nt: TGTGCCAGCAGCAAGAACAATGAGCAGTTCTTC; cdr3_aa: CASSKNNEQFF